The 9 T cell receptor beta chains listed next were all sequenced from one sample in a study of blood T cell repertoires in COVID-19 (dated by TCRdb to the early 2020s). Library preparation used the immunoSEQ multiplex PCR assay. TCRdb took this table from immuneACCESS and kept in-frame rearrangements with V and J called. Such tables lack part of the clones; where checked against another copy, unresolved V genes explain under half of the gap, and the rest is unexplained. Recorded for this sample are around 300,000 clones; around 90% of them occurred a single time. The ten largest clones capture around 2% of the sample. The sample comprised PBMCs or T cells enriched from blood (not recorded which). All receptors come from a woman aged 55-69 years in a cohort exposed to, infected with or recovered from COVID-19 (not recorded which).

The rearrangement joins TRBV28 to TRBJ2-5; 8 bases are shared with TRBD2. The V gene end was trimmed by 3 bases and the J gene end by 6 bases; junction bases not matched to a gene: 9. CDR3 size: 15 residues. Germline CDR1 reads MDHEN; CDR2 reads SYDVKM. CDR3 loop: CASSFISGGLKTQYF. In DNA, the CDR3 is TGTGCCAGCAGTTTTATAAGCGGGGGTCTTAAGACCCAGTACTTC.

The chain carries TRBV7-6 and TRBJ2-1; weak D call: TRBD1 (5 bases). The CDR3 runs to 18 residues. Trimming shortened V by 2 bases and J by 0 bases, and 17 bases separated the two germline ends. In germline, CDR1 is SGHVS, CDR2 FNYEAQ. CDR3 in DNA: TGTGCCAGCAGCTTACTTCTCCAGGGCCTGAGCTCCTACAATGAGCAGTTCTTC. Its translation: CASSLLLQGLSSYNEQFF. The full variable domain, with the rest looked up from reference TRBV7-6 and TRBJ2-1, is GAGVSQSPRYKVTKRGQDVALRCDPISGHVSLYWYRQALGQGPEFLTYFNYEAQQDKSGLPNDRFSAERPEGSISTLTIQRTEQRDSAMYRCASSLLLQGLSSYNEQFFGPGTRLTVL.

The CDR3 sequence is CASSSERPPDTQYF. As DNA, the CDR3 is TGTGCCAGCAGCTCCGAGCGACCACCAGATACGCAGTATTTT. This sequence joins TRBV7-3 and TRBJ2-3; D not certain. V was trimmed by 4 bases and J by 4 bases, leaving 12 bases between them. Germline V gene lookup returns CDR1 SGHTA and CDR2 FQGTGA. This CDR3 spans 14 amino acids.

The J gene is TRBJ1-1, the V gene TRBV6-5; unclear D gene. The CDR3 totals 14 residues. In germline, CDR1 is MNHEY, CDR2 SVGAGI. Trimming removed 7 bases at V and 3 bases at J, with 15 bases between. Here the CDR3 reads CASMAIQQDTEAFF. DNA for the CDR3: TGTGCCAGCATGGCCATACAGCAGGACACTGAAGCTTTCTTT.

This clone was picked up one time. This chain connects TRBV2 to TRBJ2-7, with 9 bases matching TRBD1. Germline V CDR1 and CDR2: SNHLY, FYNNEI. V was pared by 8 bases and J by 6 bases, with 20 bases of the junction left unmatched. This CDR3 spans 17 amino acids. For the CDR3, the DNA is TGTGCCAGCGTGCAGAACCTGGTTCCGGGACAGGGAGGCGAGCAGTACTTC. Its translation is CASVQNLVPGQGGEQYF.

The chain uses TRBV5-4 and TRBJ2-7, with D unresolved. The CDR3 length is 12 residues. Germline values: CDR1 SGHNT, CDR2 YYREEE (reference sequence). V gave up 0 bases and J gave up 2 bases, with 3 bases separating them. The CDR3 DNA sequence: TGTGCCAGCAGCTTGGAGCCCTACGAGCAGTACTTC. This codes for CASSLEPYEQYF.

The CDR3 spells CASTREDRAPGELFF. DNA of the CDR3: TGTGCCAGCACCAGAGAGGACAGGGCGCCCGGGGAGCTGTTTTTT. The J gene is TRBJ2-2, the V gene TRBV6-5; TRBD1 matches at 8 bases. The CDR3 spans 15 residues. Germline V gene data show CDR1 as MNHEY and CDR2 as SVGAGI. Trimming at V came to 7 bases and at J to 6 bases, leaving 10 bases not matched to a gene.

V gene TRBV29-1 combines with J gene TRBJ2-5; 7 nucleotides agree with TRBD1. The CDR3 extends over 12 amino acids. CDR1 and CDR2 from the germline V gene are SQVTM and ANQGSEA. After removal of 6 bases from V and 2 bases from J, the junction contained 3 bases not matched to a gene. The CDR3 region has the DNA TGCAGCGTCTCACAGGGGCAAGAGACCCAGTACTTC. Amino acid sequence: CSVSQGQETQYF.

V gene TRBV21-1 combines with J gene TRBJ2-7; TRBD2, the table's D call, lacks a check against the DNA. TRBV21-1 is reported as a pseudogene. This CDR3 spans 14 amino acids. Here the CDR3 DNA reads TGTGCCACCTCGGTGACTGAAAACTCCTACGAGCAGTACTTC. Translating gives CATSVTENSYEQYF.